The clone carrying this T cell receptor (beta chain) was recorded once. What it recognizes is unknown. Generated by immunoSEQ multiplex PCR, the TCRdb table keeps only in-frame clones and is missing some. The sample has more than 35,000 clones, approximately 88% seen once. The data originate from a study of OX40 agonist ivuxolimab in advanced cancers. The wider study: People who had prior anti-PD-1, anti-PD-L1 or anti-CTLA-4 therapy could take part, and approximately 44% had some. General study points: Fewer expanded clones were found on average in CD4+ than in CD8+ T cells.

Sequences were derived from CD4+ or CD8+ T cells sorted from blood, sampled in a trial of the OX40 agonist ivuxolimab. The sequence was obtained from an adult with an advanced solid tumor such as melanoma, head and neck, liver or kidney cancer.

In DNA, the CDR3 is TGTGCCAGCAGCGTAGAAGGGACAGGGGTTGCCTACGAGCAGTACTTC. This translates into CASSVEGTGVAYEQYF. V gene TRBV9 combines with J gene TRBJ2-7; 10 bases fit TRBD1. The CDR3 loop spans 16 amino acids. The V gene end was trimmed by 0 bases and the J gene end by 2 bases; junction bases not matched to a gene: 5. CDR1 SGDLS and CDR2 YYNGEE come from the germline V gene.